A single sample is the source of the 20 T cell receptor beta chains below, sequenced in a study of Ad26.COV2.S vaccination and SARS-CoV-2 variants. The method was immunoSEQ multiplex PCR; TCRdb's version includes in-frame clones alone and lacks a portion of them. Among hundreds of thousands of clones, around 82% were seen once, and the ten largest hold approximately 7%. Treatment defined: some 19 received Ad26.COV2.S at low or high dose, single or two shots; 5 received placebo; per-sample allocation not given. Specimens were obtained on day 63 following the first vaccine or placebo injection. Sequencing used peripheral blood, obtained in a trial of Ad26.COV2.S vaccine versus placebo. The receptor source for this set is a person aged 18-65 years who received the Ad26.COV2.S COVID-19 vaccine or a placebo.

The chain has TRBV4-3 and TRBJ1-3; possibly TRBD1 for D (5 bases). The CDR3 sequence is 17 residues long. Trimming pared 1 base from V and 0 bases from J, leaving 13 bases between. CDR1 and CDR2 (germline): LGHNA, YSLEER. The CDR3, as DNA: TGCGCCAGCAGCCAAGGGGGGAGGTTCTCCTCTGGAAACACCATATATTTT. This encodes CASSQGGRFSSGNTIYF.

This clone was counted many times. The chain has TRBV5-5 and TRBJ1-4, with 7 bases lining up with TRBD1. CDR3 length: 15 residues. Germline CDR1 reads SGHKS; CDR2 reads YYEKEE (reference sequence). V shed 4 bases, J shed 3 bases, and the junction held 6 bases outside the gene matches. CDR3 in amino acids: CASSPKGAANEKLFF. The CDR3 DNA follows: TGTGCCAGCAGCCCTAAGGGGGCGGCTAATGAAAAACTGTTTTTT.

The rearrangement uses TRBV5-1 and TRBJ1-3; 7 bases line up with TRBD1. J gave up 1 base and V 4 bases, and 5 bases lay outside the gene matches. This CDR3 contains 15 residues. Germline V gene data show CDR1 as SGHRS and CDR2 as YFSETQ. The CDR3 DNA sequence: TGCGCCAGCAGCGTTACAGGGGTATCTGGAAACACCATATATTTT. Its protein is CASSVTGVSGNTIYF.

The V gene is TRBV30, the J gene TRBJ1-6; possible D gene TRBD1, 5 bases. There are 14 residues in the CDR3. Deletions cut 5 bases from V and 5 bases from J, with 13 bases between. Germline values: CDR1 GTSNPN, CDR2 SVGIG (reference sequence). CDR3 loop: CAWQKGLNNSPLHF. Written as DNA, the CDR3 is TGTGCCTGGCAAAAGGGACTAAATAATTCACCCCTCCACTTT.

The rearrangement links TRBV10-2 to TRBJ1-5, with D perhaps TRBD1 (6 bases). The V and J ends lost 3 bases and 5 bases respectively, with 11 bases between them. Germline CDR1 WSHSY, CDR2 SAAADI. The length of the CDR3 is 14 residues. The CDR3 DNA follows: TGCGCCAGCAGTGAAAGGGGGGCCTATCAGCCCCAGCATTTT. Translating gives CASSERGAYQPQHF.

The chain couples TRBV7-2 to TRBJ2-7; 7 bases line up with TRBD2. The junction had 11 bases not matched to a gene; V was cut back by 6 bases and J by 3 bases. Germline CDR1 reads SGHTA; CDR2 reads FQGNSA. This CDR3 contains 15 residues. The CDR3: CASSHGRGTSYEQYF. The CDR3 DNA is TGTGCCAGCAGTCACGGGCGGGGGACCAGCTACGAGCAGTACTTC.

Concerning this clone itself: Other DNA sequences within the sample encode an identical CDR3. The V gene is TRBV20-1, the J gene TRBJ1-1, with D possibly TRBD1 on 6 matching bases. This CDR3 has 11 residues. Germline CDR1 reads DFQATT; CDR2 reads SNEGSKA (reference sequence). V was clipped by 6 bases and J by 4 bases, with 9 bases between them. CDR3 residues: CSARGATEAFF. The CDR3 region has the DNA TGCAGTGCGAGGGGGGCCACTGAAGCTTTCTTT.

This chain uses TRBV27 with TRBJ2-7, with 10 bases matching TRBD2. The CDR3 is 14 amino acids. Germline trimming cut 6 bases from V and 5 bases from J; bases unmatched to any gene: 7. Germline-derived CDR1 and CDR2 are MNHEY and SMNVEV (reference sequence). The CDR3 region has the DNA TGTGCCAGCAGACGTCTAGCGGGAGTCGACGAGCAGTACTTC. Its translation: CASRRLAGVDEQYF.

The chain is built from TRBV9 and TRBJ1-1; 8 bases line up with TRBD1. Germline CDR1 reads SGDLS; CDR2 reads YYNGEE. CDR3 size: 13 residues. J gave up 8 bases and V 3 bases, and 6 bases lay outside the gene matches. CDR3 sequence (DNA): TGTGCCAGCAGCGAGAGAGGGACAGGAGAAGCTTTCTTT. Translation: CASSERGTGEAFF.

The V and J genes are TRBV6-6 and TRBJ2-1; a weak D match, TRBD1 (6 bases). CDR3 size: 16 residues. Germline values: CDR1 MNHNY, CDR2 SVGAGI (reference sequence). The ends were cut back, 7 bases at V and 0 bases at J, with 16 bases in the middle. CDR3 DNA: TGTGCCAGCACCTACAGGGTTGGAAGCTCCTACAATGAGCAGTTCTTC. Its translation is CASTYRVGSSYNEQFF.

The rearrangement joins TRBV7-9 to TRBJ1-3; unclear D gene. Trimming cost V 6 bases and J 0 bases, with 9 bases left between them. This CDR3 comprises 14 residues. Germline V gene data show CDR1 as SEHNR and CDR2 as FQNEAQ (reference sequence). The CDR3 loop reads CASSRSSSGNTIYF. The CDR3 region has the DNA TGTGCCAGCAGTAGGTCGAGCTCTGGAAACACCATATATTTT.

This chain joins TRBV5-1 and TRBJ1-4; D unclear. The CDR3 covers 17 residues. The V gene lost 4 bases and the J gene lost 2 bases, with 18 bases spanning the gap. The germline gives CDR1 SGHRS, CDR2 YFSETQ. The CDR3 here is CASSPGSSMSTNEKLFF. CDR3 bases: TGCGCCAGCAGCCCTGGTTCAAGTATGTCGACTAATGAAAAACTGTTTTTT.

The CDR3 DNA follows: TGTGCCAGCAGTTCGTCTCTTAGCGGGACCTACAATGAGCAGTTCTTC. It yields the protein CASSSSLSGTYNEQFF. The gene calls are TRBV6-6 and TRBJ2-1; TRBD2 agrees at 8 bases. V gave up 4 bases and J gave up 2 bases; unmatched junction bases: 7. From germline, CDR1 is MNHNY and CDR2 SVGAGI (reference sequence). The CDR3 has 16 residues.

This chain joins TRBV10-3 and TRBJ2-1, with 14 bases matching TRBD2. The CDR3 covers 15 residues. J gave up 9 bases and V 5 bases, and 6 bases lay outside the gene matches. Per the germline V gene, CDR1 is ENHRY and CDR2 is SYGVKD. DNA for the CDR3: TGTGCCATCAGTACCGGACTAGCGGGAGGATCTGAGCAGTTCTTC. Protein product: CAISTGLAGGSEQFF.

The chain links TRBV12-3 or TRBV12-4 to TRBJ1-1, with unresolved D. The length of the CDR3 is 13 residues. The V and J ends lost 10 bases and 4 bases respectively, with 16 bases between them. The CDR3 DNA reads TGTGCCACCCTTCAGGTGGGCGGCACTGAAGCTTTCTTT. Its translation is CATLQVGGTEAFF.

The chain combines TRBV11-3 with TRBJ2-2; 12 positions agree with TRBD1. V gave up 5 bases and J gave up 3 bases; unmatched junction bases: 10. The CDR3 is made up of 18 amino acids. CDR1 and CDR2 from the germline V gene are SGHNT and YENEEA. This chain's CDR3 is CASSPTLRDRGHTGELFF. The CDR3 DNA is TGTGCCAGCAGCCCCACCCTCCGGGACAGGGGGCACACCGGGGAGCTGTTTTTT.

This chain uses TRBV2 with TRBJ2-1; possibly TRBD2 for D (5 bases). V lost 8 bases, J lost 2 bases, and 16 bases lay in between. The CDR3 contains 15 residues. In germline, CDR1 is SNHLY, CDR2 FYNNEI. CDR3 coding DNA: TGTGCCAGCGGCCTGAATGGAGGCCCCTACAATGAGCAGTTCTTC. Translated: CASGLNGGPYNEQFF.

The V gene is TRBV7-3, the J gene TRBJ2-3, with 10 bases aligning to TRBD2. Germline CDR1 SGHTA, CDR2 FQGTGA. V lost 4 bases, J lost 3 bases, and 10 bases stayed unmatched. This CDR3 contains 17 residues. The DNA for the CDR3 is TGTGCCAGCAGCTATGGACTCGGGACTAGCGTTACAGATACGCAGTATTTT. Protein product: CASSYGLGTSVTDTQYF.

The gene calls are TRBV13 and TRBJ2-7; TRBD2 matches 11 bases. This CDR3 is 14 amino acids long. Trimming at V came to 0 bases and at J to 6 bases, leaving 1 base not matched to a gene. Germline-derived CDR1 and CDR2 are PRHDT and FYEKMQ (reference sequence). The CDR3 here is CASSLGLAGAEQYF. In nucleotides, the CDR3 is TGTGCCAGCAGCTTAGGACTAGCGGGAGCCGAGCAGTACTTC.

The chain combines TRBV24-1 with TRBJ2-5; D tentatively reads TRBD1 or TRBD2 (5 bases each). There are 13 residues in the CDR3. V was shortened by 3 bases and J by 7 bases, with 11 bases between the two germline ends. Looked up from germline, CDR1 is KGHDR and CDR2 is SFDVKD. The CDR3 DNA sequence: TGTGCCACCAGTGATGGGGGTGGTGGGACCCAGTACTTC. Amino acid sequence: CATSDGGGGTQYF.